Shown below are 28 T cell receptor beta chains from a single sample sequenced in a study of regulatory T cells in long-lasting Graves disease. Construction of TCR beta libraries relied on iRepertoire HTBI primers and on Arm-PCR targeting CDR3 regions. TCRdb fed the multiplex PCR reads into MiXCR, producing one record per CDR3 protein. Of 550,000 or so distinct CDR3 sequences listed, about 12% are singletons. The time point was: newly diagnosed GD, antithyroid drugs for less than 3 months. TCR sequences were obtained from RNA taken from PBMCs. The data were also submitted as part of a second study, on T cells in Graves' hyperthyroidism and ophthalmopathy.

This specimen consisted of peripheral blood mononuclear cells (PBMCs), obtained at new diagnosis, from a patient treated with antithyroid drugs. Receptor source: a woman under 40 with Graves disease.

This clonotype was counted ten times or more. V usage is TRBV12-3 or TRBV12-4 and J usage is TRBJ2-5; 7 bases agree with TRBD1. V gave up 6 bases and J gave up 5 bases; unmatched junction bases: 6. This CDR3 contains 13 residues. As DNA, the CDR3 is TGTGCCAGCAGCGGAGTGACAGGGGAGACCCAGTACTTC. It is translated as CASSGVTGETQYF.

Many counts were recorded for this clonotype. The CDR3 protein is CASSPTGRQYNEQFF. The CDR3 nucleotides are TGTGCCAGCAGCCCCACGGGGCGGCAATACAATGAGCAGTTCTTC. The V gene is TRBV6-2 or TRBV6-3, the J gene TRBJ2-1; D assignment may be TRBD1 or TRBD2 (5 bases each). CDR1 and CDR2 from the germline V gene are MNHEY and SVGEGT. This CDR3 has 15 residues. V was clipped by 6 bases and J by 4 bases, with 16 bases between them.

This clonotype was detected many times. The junction departs from the called germline gene at one end, perhaps through a read error. The CDR3 here is CASSLGGQLNTEAFF. The CDR3 nucleotides read TGTGCCAGCAGCCTAGGGGGACAACTGAACACTGAAGCTTTCTTT. The chain joins TRBV13 to TRBJ1-1; the D gene is possibly TRBD1 (6 bases). CDR1 PRHDT and CDR2 FYEKMQ come from the germline V gene (reference sequence). The CDR3 loop spans 15 amino acids.

V gene TRBV12-3 or TRBV12-4 combines with J gene TRBJ1-5; D gene unclear. The CDR3 loop spans 14 amino acids. Between the trimmed V and J ends, which lost 3 bases and 9 bases, there was a span of 15 bases. The chain's CDR3 is CASSFGVPVGPQHF. The DNA for the CDR3 is TGTGCCAGCAGTTTCGGTGTGCCGGTAGGGCCCCAGCATTTT.

This clonotype was recorded many times. The J gene is TRBJ2-1, the V gene TRBV29-1; tentatively, D is TRBD2 (5 bases). Trimming left V 0 bases short and J 7 bases short, with 19 bases between. Germline V lookup: CDR1 SQVTM, CDR2 ANQGSEA. The CDR3 length is 16 residues. This chain's CDR3 is CSVEDLPDSPGNEQFF. CDR3 in DNA: TGCAGCGTTGAAGATCTCCCGGACTCACCGGGGAATGAGCAGTTCTTC.

This sequence joins TRBV24-1 and TRBJ2-1; a weak D match, TRBD2 (6 bases). V was clipped by 2 bases and J by 1 base, with 11 bases between them. Germline V lookup: CDR1 KGHDR, CDR2 SFDVKD. The CDR3 sequence is 16 residues long. CDR3 in amino acids: CATSDSVADSYNEQFF. The CDR3 DNA follows: TGTGCCACCAGTGATTCAGTAGCGGATTCCTACAATGAGCAGTTCTTC.

This clonotype was detected a few times. This rearrangement joins TRBV7-2 to TRBJ1-5, with a possible D match to TRBD1 (6 bases). Germline values: CDR1 SGHTA, CDR2 FQGNSA. V lost 5 bases to trimming and J lost 9 bases, with 8 bases between them. This CDR3 spans 11 amino acids. CDR3 bases: TGTGCCAGCAGCCAAGGGGGGCCCCAGCATTTT. It specifies CASSQGGPQHF.

This clonotype has a count of ten or more. The chain has TRBV5-5 and TRBJ2-7; the match to TRBD2 covers 7 bases. The J call may be mistaken, given a closer DNA end match to TRBJ2-1. This CDR3 spans 16 amino acids. Germline V CDR1 and CDR2: SGHKS, YYEKEE (reference sequence). CDR3 coding DNA: TGTGCCAGCAGCTTCCGGTCAACGGGAGGTAGGGATGAGCAGTTCTTC. Amino acids: CASSFRSTGGRDEQFF.

The CDR3 region has the DNA TGTGCCAGCTCGCCTCCCGGACAGGGGGAGCCCCTCCACTTT. It codes for CASSPPGQGEPLHF. This chain joins TRBV18 and TRBJ1-6, with TRBD1 identical over 10 bases. This CDR3 region has 14 residues. The V gene's germline CDR1 is KGHSH and CDR2 LQKENI. V trimming: 6 bases; J trimming: 13 bases; junction bases outside the gene matches: 9.

The chain carries TRBV28 and TRBJ2-7; D unresolved. Looked up from germline, CDR1 is MDHEN and CDR2 is SYDVKM. This CDR3 spans 15 amino acids. The V and J ends lost 10 bases and 1 base respectively, with 20 bases between them. The CDR3: CAIPLNGYTSYEQYF. CDR3 DNA sequence: TGTGCCATTCCGCTAAATGGGTATACATCCTACGAGCAGTACTTC.

About this clonotype itself: One end of the junction does not line up with germline, which may come from a read error. DNA for the CDR3: TGCGGTGCCTGGCCCGGGACAGGGGGGGATGAGCAGTTCTTC. It yields the protein CGAWPGTGGDEQFF. This chain uses TRBV20-1 with TRBJ2-1; 11 nucleotides agree with TRBD1. The germline V gene encodes CDR1 DFQATT and CDR2 SNEGSKA (reference sequence). The CDR3 is made up of 14 amino acids.

This clonotype showed up many times. CDR3 nucleotide sequence: TGCGCCAGCAGCTTCACAGGGGCTTCCTCTGGAAACACCATATATTTT. Protein: CASSFTGASSGNTIYF. The rearrangement links TRBV5-1 to TRBJ1-3; 7 nucleotides match TRBD1. Trimming took 2 bases from V and 0 from J; bases not matched to a gene: 5. CDR3 size: 16 residues. CDR1 and CDR2 (germline): SGHRS, YFSETQ.

This clonotype was seen many times. The chain combines TRBV27 with TRBJ1-1, with D possibly being TRBD1 (5 bases). Trimming removed 5 bases at V and 1 base at J, with 20 bases between. The CDR3 covers 17 residues. The germline V gene encodes CDR1 MNHEY and CDR2 SMNVEV (reference sequence). CDR3 loop: CASSPRPGWGTNTEAFF. The CDR3 DNA reads TGTGCCAGCAGTCCACGCCCAGGGTGGGGGACGAACACTGAAGCTTTCTTT.

The chain combines TRBV29-1 with TRBJ1-2; D unclear. The CDR3 spans 12 residues. The germline V and J ends were trimmed by 5 bases and 4 bases, with 11 bases remaining between them. Germline CDR1 is SQVTM and CDR2 is ANQGSEA. CDR3 loop: CSVRHSLYGYTF. In DNA form, the CDR3 reads TGCAGCGTTCGGCATTCGCTCTATGGCTACACCTTC.

This clonotype was observed many times. The chain employs TRBV20-1 and TRBJ1-2; D gene uncertain. Trimming took off 3 bases at V and 8 bases at J, with 19 bases between the two ends. This CDR3 is built from 14 residues. Per germline, CDR1 DFQATT and CDR2 SNEGSKA (reference sequence). CDR3 loop: CSASIDGATPGYTF. In DNA, the CDR3 is TGCAGTGCTAGTATTGACGGCGCTACCCCCGGCTACACCTTC.

This rearrangement joins TRBV2 to TRBJ2-7; 8 bases agree with TRBD2. This CDR3 contains 16 residues. Germline loops: CDR1 SNHLY, CDR2 FYNNEI. The V gene end was trimmed by 4 bases and the J gene end by 5 bases; junction bases not matched to a gene: 13. The CDR3 DNA sequence: TGTGCCAGCAGTGTTCAAGCGGGAGTGTCCTACAACGAGCAGTACTTC. This sequence encodes CASSVQAGVSYNEQYF.

Ten or more counts support this clonotype. The gene calls are TRBV5-1 and TRBJ1-2; no definite D call. From germline, CDR1 is SGHRS and CDR2 YFSETQ. Trimming took off 4 bases at V and 2 bases at J, with 9 bases between the two ends. The CDR3 is 13 amino acids. CDR3 sequence: CASSQDENYGYTF. CDR3 DNA sequence: TGCGCCAGCAGCCAGGACGAAAACTATGGCTACACCTTC.

J is TRBJ2-2 and V is TRBV4-3; TRBD1 is a possible D gene (5 bases). V was clipped by 6 bases and J by 6 bases, with 8 bases between them. The CDR3 is made up of 12 amino acids. Looked up from germline, CDR1 is LGHNA and CDR2 is YSLEER. Here the CDR3 DNA reads TGCGCCAGCAGGGGGCTAGCCGGGGAGCTGTTTTTT. This gives the protein CASRGLAGELFF.

This clonotype occurred a few times. The rearrangement links TRBV28 to TRBJ2-7; D is perhaps TRBD1 (5 bases). CDR1 MDHEN and CDR2 SYDVKM come from the germline V gene. CDR3 length equals 14 residues. Trimming left V 2 bases short and J 3 bases short, with 11 bases between. The CDR3 DNA sequence: TGTGCCAGCAGTTTAACAGGACCGAGCTACGAGCAGTACTTC. Its protein is CASSLTGPSYEQYF.

In this sample, this clonotype turned up many times. V usage is TRBV20-1 and J usage is TRBJ2-2; 11 bases agree with TRBD2. The CDR3 is made up of 15 amino acids. CDR1 and CDR2 from the germline V gene are DFQATT and SNEGSKA (reference sequence). V shed 5 bases and J 1 base; nucleotides not matched to a gene: 3. In DNA form, the CDR3 reads TGCAGTGCTCGAGGGACTAGCGGGAACACCGGGGAGCTGTTTTTT. Amino acid sequence: CSARGTSGNTGELFF.

This clonotype was detected many times. V usage is TRBV28 and J usage is TRBJ1-1; no definite D call. Germline loops: CDR1 MDHEN, CDR2 SYDVKM. CDR3 length: 12 residues. V was shortened by 8 bases and J by 0 bases, with 7 bases between the two germline ends. CDR3 in DNA: TGTGCCAGCTACACAGTGAACACTGAAGCTTTCTTT. Its translation is CASYTVNTEAFF.

Regarding this clonotype: Relative to the germline gene, one junction end is altered; a read error may explain this. The genes are TRBV7-2 and TRBJ1-2; D uncertain. CDR1 and CDR2 (germline): SGHTA, FQGNSA. The CDR3 is 14 amino acids. The CDR3 region has the DNA TGTGCCAGCAGCTTACCCGGTGCTCTCTATGGCTACGCCTTC. Translated: CASSLPGALYGYAF.

In DNA, the CDR3 is TGCGCCAGCAGCCGAAGGGGGGGACAGGGCTACTACAATGAGCAGTTCTTC. Translated: CASSRRGGQGYYNEQFF. This sequence joins TRBV4-1 and TRBJ2-1; 9 bases line up with TRBD1. The CDR3 loop spans 17 amino acids. The J segment lost 3 bases and the V segment lost 4 bases, leaving 10 bases of the junction unmatched. Germline CDR1 and CDR2: MGHRA and YSYEKL.

A word on this clonotype: The likely explanation is a read error, given a far larger clone one base away. The chain is built from TRBV28 and TRBJ2-7; 9 bases line up with TRBD2. The germline gives CDR1 MDHEN, CDR2 SYDVKM. The V gene end was trimmed by 6 bases and the J gene end by 7 bases; junction bases not matched to a gene: 13. The CDR3 length is 15 residues. The CDR3 DNA reads TGTGCCAGCAGCCAAAGCGGGAGGCCAACCAATGAGCAGTACTTC. It encodes CASSQSGRPTNEQYF. The variable domain in full, with the rest retrieved from reference TRBV28 and TRBJ2-7, is DVKVTQSSRYLVKRTGEKVFLECVQDMDHENMFWYRQDPGLGLRLIYFSYDVKMKEKGDIPEGYSVSREKKERFSLILESASTNQTSMYLCASSQSGRPTNEQYFGPGTRLTVT.

This clonotype came up many times. The J gene is TRBJ1-1, the V gene TRBV24-1; a possible D gene is TRBD1 (5 bases). The CDR3 is 12 residues long. V lost 5 bases and J 4 bases, leaving 7 bases between the germline ends. Germline V gene sequence: CDR1 KGHDR, CDR2 SFDVKD. The CDR3 coding sequence is TGTGCCACCAGTGGGACAAGCACTGAAGCTTTCTTT. It yields the protein CATSGTSTEAFF.

The table lists this clonotype with a few counts. A much larger clone differs from this one at a single base, so this may be a read error. This chain joins TRBV11-3 and TRBJ1-1; 9 bases match TRBD1. From germline, CDR1 is SGHNT and CDR2 YENEEA. J lost 7 bases, V lost 2 bases, and 8 bases had no gene match. CDR3 length: 15 amino acids. CDR3 nucleotides: TGTGCCAGCAGCTTAACAGGGGGCTGGTACATTGAAGCTTTCTTT. This encodes CASSLTGGWYIEAFF.

This clonotype was counted a few times. The DNA of the CDR3 is TGTGCCAGCAGCCCGAAACTAGGAAATGAGCAGTTCTTC. It codes for CASSPKLGNEQFF. The rearrangement links TRBV9 to TRBJ2-1, with D perhaps TRBD2 (5 bases). Trimming took off 4 bases at V and 7 bases at J, with 12 bases between the two ends. The length of the CDR3 is 13 residues. From germline, CDR1 is SGDLS and CDR2 YYNGEE.

This clonotype was seen ten or more times. The J gene is TRBJ2-1, the V gene TRBV6-5; D is possibly TRBD2 (5 bases). Germline CDR1 MNHEY, CDR2 SVGAGI. The CDR3 is 16 amino acids. V was clipped by 1 base and J by 2 bases, with 12 bases between them. The CDR3 sequence is CASSYFGGSAYNEQFF. The CDR3 region has the DNA TGTGCCAGCAGTTACTTCGGCGGGTCCGCCTACAATGAGCAGTTCTTC.